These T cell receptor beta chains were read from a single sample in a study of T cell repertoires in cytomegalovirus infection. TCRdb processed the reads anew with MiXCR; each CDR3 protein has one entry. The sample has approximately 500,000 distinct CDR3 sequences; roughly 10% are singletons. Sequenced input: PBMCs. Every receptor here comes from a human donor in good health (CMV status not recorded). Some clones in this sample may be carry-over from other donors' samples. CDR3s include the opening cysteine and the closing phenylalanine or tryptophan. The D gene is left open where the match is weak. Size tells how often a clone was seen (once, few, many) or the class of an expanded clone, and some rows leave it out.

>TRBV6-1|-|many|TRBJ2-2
TGTGCCAGCAGTGAAGGGGTGAGGGGAGCCGGGGAGCTGTTTTTT
CASSEGVRGAGELFF
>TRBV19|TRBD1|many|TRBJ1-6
TGTGCCAGTATGACCGCGACAGGGGCAACCTCACCCCTCCACTTT
CASMTATGATSPLHF
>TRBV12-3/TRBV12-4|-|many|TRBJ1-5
TGTGCCAGCGGATCGGCAGGGCGAAATCAGCCCCAGCATTTT
CASGSAGRNQPQHF
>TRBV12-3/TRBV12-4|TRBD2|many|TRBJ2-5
TGTGCCAGCAGTTTCGGCCAGCGGGGGCCAGGGGAGACCCAGTACTTC
CASSFGQRGPGETQYF
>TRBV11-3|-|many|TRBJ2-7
TGTGCCAGCAGCTTAGGGGGACTCGGGGACAAGCAGTACTTC
CASSLGGLGDKQYF
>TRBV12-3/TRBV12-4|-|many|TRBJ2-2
TGTGCCAGCAGTTTTTTGGACACTTGGACCGGGGAGCTGTTTTTT
CASSFLDTWTGELFF
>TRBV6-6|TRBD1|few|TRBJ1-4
TGTGCCAGCAGTCCACCCCGGGACAGGGGCGAAAAACTGTTTTTT
CASSPPRDRGEKLFF
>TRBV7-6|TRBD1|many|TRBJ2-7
TGTGCCAGCAGCAACCCCCCCGGGACAGCTACTACGAGCTCCTACGAGCAGTACTTC
CASSNPPGTATTSSYEQYF
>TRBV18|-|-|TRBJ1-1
TGTGCCAGCTCACCACAAACTGCAGGTGAAGCTTTCTTT
CASSPQTAGEAFF
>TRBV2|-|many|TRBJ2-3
TGTGCCAGCATCCGAGGGGGAAGAGATACGCAGTATTTT
CASIRGGRDTQYF
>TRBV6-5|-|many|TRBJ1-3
TGTGCCGCTGTTAGTGGAAACACCATATATTTT
CAAVSGNTIYF
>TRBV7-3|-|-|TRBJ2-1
TGTGCCAGCAGCTTAATCGGGGGGCGAAATGAGCAGTTCTTC
CASSLIGGRNEQFF
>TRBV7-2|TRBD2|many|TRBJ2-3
TGTGCCAGCAGCTCCCTGGTGGTCGCGCGGGGGGGCCGGGCAGATACGCAGTATTTT
CASSSLVVARGGRADTQYF
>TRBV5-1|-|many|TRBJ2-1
TGCGCCAGCAGAACGGGGGCAAATGAGCAGTTCTTC
CASRTGANEQFF
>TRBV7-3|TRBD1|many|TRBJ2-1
TGTGCCAGCAGATCTCCGGACAGGGTCGACAATGAGCAGTTCTTC
CASRSPDRVDNEQFF
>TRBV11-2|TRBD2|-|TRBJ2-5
TGTGCCAGCAGCGGACTAGCGGGGCCCCAAGAGACCCAGTACTTC
CASSGLAGPQETQYF
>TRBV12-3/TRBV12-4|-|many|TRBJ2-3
TGTGCCAGCAGTTCCTTCAGAAGTACGCAGTATTTT
CASSSFRSTQYF
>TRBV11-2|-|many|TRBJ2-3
TGTGCCAGCAGCCCAAGATTCCCTAGCACAGATACGCAGTATTTT
CASSPRFPSTDTQYF
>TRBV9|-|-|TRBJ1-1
TGTGCCAGCAGCGTAGCGGGATTCACTGAAGCTTTCTTT
CASSVAGFTEAFF
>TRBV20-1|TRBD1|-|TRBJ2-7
TGCAGTGCTAGACCTCATCAGGGGGCCTTCAACGAGCAGTACTTC
CSARPHQGAFNEQYF
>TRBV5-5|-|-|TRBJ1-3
TGTGCCAGCAGCTTGTCCTGGACAGACTCTGGAAACACCATATATTTT
CASSLSWTDSGNTIYF
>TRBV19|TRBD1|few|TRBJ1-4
TGTGCCTGCGGACAGGGGTCTAATGAAAAACTGTTTTTT
CACGQGSNEKLFF
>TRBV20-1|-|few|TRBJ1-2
TGCAGTGCTAATCCAGGTTATGGCTACACCTTC
CSANPGYGYTF
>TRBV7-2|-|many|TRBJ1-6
TGTGCCAGCAGCTTAGGGGGGGGAATCTCACCCCTCCACTTT
CASSLGGGISPLHF
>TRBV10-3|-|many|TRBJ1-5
TGTGCCACGAGGGGGGGCGCTTTGGGCAATCAGCCCCAGCATTTT
CATRGGALGNQPQHF
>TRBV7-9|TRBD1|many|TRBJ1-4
TGTGCCAGCAGCCACGGACAGGGTCGAGAAAAACTGTTTTTT
CASSHGQGREKLFF
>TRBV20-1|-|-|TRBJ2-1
TGCAGTGCTAGGGCGACCACTAGGCCCGGAAGAATTACTGAGCAGTTCTTC
CSARATTRPGRITEQFF
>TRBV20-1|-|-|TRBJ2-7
TGCAGTGCTAGCGAGGCTTCCAACCGCGAGCAGTACTTC
CSASEASNREQYF
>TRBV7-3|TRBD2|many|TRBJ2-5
TGTGCCAGCAGCTCCGGGGGGGGAGGGGCCCAGTACTTC
CASSSGGGGAQYF
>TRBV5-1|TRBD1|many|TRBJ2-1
TGCGCCAGCAGCTTGGATTTCAGCGGGACAGGGGATTTCTATGAGCAGTTCTTC
CASSLDFSGTGDFYEQFF
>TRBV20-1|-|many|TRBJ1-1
TGCAGTGCCACGAAGGCAAAACGGACGGCGGTGGAGAACACTGAAGCTTTCTTT
CSATKAKRTAVENTEAFF
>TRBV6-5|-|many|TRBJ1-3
TGTGCCAGCAGCAGACAGATGGGGGGAAACACCATATATTTT
CASSRQMGGNTIYF
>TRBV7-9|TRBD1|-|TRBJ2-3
TGTGCCAGCAGCTTCACACAGGGGACCGATACGCAGTATTTT
CASSFTQGTDTQYF
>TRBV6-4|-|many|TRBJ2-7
TGTGCCAGCAGTGAGGTCGGGGCCCCCTCGTACGAGCAGTACTTC
CASSEVGAPSYEQYF
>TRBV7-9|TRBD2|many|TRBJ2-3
TGTGCCAGCAAAAGGCTAGCGGGACTCGCAGATACGCAGTATTTT
CASKRLAGLADTQYF
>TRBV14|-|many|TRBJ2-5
TGTGCCAGCAGCCAAGCAGGTGGTGGGACCCAGTACTTC
CASSQAGGGTQYF
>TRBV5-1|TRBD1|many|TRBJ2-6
TGCGCCAGCAGGGCAGCCGGGACAGGAGGCTCTGGGGCCAACGTCCTGACTTTC
CASRAAGTGGSGANVLTF
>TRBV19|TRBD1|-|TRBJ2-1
TGTGCCAGTCGCGAGACAGGGGGCCGGAATGAGCAGTTCTTC
CASRETGGRNEQFF
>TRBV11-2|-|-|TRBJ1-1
TGTGCCAGCAGCCCCGCTGGGGGGTTAGGGACTGAAGCTTTCTTT
CASSPAGGLGTEAFF
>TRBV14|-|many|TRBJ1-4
TGTGCCAGCAGCCAAGATTGGGTAGACTCCTCAACTAATGAAAAACTGTTTTTT
CASSQDWVDSSTNEKLFF
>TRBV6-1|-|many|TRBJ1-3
TGTGCCAGCAGTGAAGCTGAAGGGGTTGGAAACACCATATATTTT
CASSEAEGVGNTIYF
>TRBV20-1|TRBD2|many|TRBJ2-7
TGCAGTGCTCAGTCTAGCGGGGAGATGGCCTACGAGCAGTACTTC
CSAQSSGEMAYEQYF
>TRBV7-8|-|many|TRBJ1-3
TGTGCCAGCAGCAAGACAGGTGTCTCTGGAAACACCATATATTTT
CASSKTGVSGNTIYF
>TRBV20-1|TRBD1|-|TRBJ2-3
TGCAGTGCTAGGGGACCACAGGGGGCTTTTGATGGTACGCAGTATTTT
CSARGPQGAFDGTQYF
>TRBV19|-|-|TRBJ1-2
TGTGCCACCCTAAGCCCCGCCTATGGCTACACCTTC
CATLSPAYGYTF
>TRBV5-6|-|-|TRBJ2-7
TGTGCCAGCAGCTTGGTCCTGGACGGTGGATACGAGCAGTACTTC
CASSLVLDGGYEQYF
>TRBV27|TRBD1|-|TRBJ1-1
TGTGCCAGCAGGCAACAGGGGGTTAACACTGAAGCTTTCTTT
CASRQQGVNTEAFF
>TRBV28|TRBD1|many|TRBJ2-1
TGTGCCAGCAGTCGTACCCGGACAGGGGGGGACAATGAGCAGTTCTTC
CASSRTRTGGDNEQFF
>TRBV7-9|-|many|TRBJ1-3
TGTGCCAGCAGCCAACCGTCCGGTGCTGGAAACACCATATATTTT
CASSQPSGAGNTIYF
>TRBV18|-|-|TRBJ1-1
TGTGCCAGCTCACCACTAATGGGACCGAACACTGAAGCTTTCTTT
CASSPLMGPNTEAFF
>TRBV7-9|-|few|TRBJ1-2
TGTGCCAGCAGCTCAGGCCAGGTCTCATTGAACTATGGCTACACCTTC
CASSSGQVSLNYGYTF
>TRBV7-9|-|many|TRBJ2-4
TGTGCCAGCAGCCCCCCTAGTGTCCTCCAAAACATTCAGTACTTC
CASSPPSVLQNIQYF
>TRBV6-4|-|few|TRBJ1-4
TGTGCCAGCAGTGACTCTGCGGGGGAAAAACTGTTTTTT
CASSDSAGEKLFF
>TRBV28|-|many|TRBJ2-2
-
CASSSSGQGAGELFF
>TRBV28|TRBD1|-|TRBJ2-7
TGTGCCAGCAGTTTGCGCCCAGACAGGGGGTGGTACGAGCAGTACTTC
CASSLRPDRGWYEQYF
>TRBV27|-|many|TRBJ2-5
TGTGCCAGCACGGGAAGAGCTCAAGAGACCCAGTACTTC
CASTGRAQETQYF
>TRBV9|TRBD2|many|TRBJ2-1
TGTGCCAGCAGCGTAGAGGCGGGGGGGCGAGGTGAGCAGTTCTTC
CASSVEAGGRGEQFF